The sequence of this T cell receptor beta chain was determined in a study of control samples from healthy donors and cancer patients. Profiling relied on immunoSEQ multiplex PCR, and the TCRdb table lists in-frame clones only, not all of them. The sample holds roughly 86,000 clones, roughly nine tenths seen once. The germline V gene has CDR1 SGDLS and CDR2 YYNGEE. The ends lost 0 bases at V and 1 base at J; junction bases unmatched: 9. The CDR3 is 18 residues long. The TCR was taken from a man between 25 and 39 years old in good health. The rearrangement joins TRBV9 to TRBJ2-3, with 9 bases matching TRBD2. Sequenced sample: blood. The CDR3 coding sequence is TGTGCCAGCAGCGTAGAAGGGGGCGGGAGGGCCGGCACAGATACGCAGTATTTT. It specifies CASSVEGGGRAGTDTQYF.